This passage covers 14 T cell receptor beta chains from one sample sequenced in a study of blood T cell repertoires in COVID-19. The data were produced by immunoSEQ multiplex PCR, yet TCRdb's version contains in-frame clones alone and is incomplete. The sample includes 160,000 or so clones, around 80% of them seen just once. Sequencing was done on a sample of peripheral blood. The receptors come from a woman older than 75 with acute or convalescent COVID-19.

This clone turned up a few times. The genes are TRBV27 and TRBJ1-6; D remains ambiguous. V was trimmed by 4 bases and J by 10 bases, leaving 8 bases between them. There are 12 residues in the CDR3. Germline-derived CDR1 and CDR2 are MNHEY and SMNVEV (reference sequence). CDR3: CASSSPGSPLHF. CDR3 DNA sequence: TGTGCCAGCAGTTCGCCCGGGTCACCCCTCCACTTT.

The J gene is TRBJ2-7, the V gene TRBV3-1 (or the pseudogene TRBV3-2), with unresolved D. Germline V gene data show CDR1 as LGHDT and CDR2 as YNNKEL (reference sequence). The germline V and J ends were trimmed by 2 bases and 7 bases, with 6 bases remaining between them. The CDR3 runs 11 residues. The CDR3 DNA sequence: TGTGCCAGCAGCCAATCGAGGGAGCAGTACTTC. Amino acid sequence: CASSQSREQYF.

This rearrangement joins TRBV4-1 to TRBJ2-1, with TRBD2 matching over 14 bases. The trim removed 1 base at V and 12 bases at J, leaving 8 bases unmatched. Germline values: CDR1 MGHRA, CDR2 YSYEKL. This CDR3 has 16 residues. CDR3 sequence reads: CASSQVAGTSGRGQFF. DNA for the CDR3: TGCGCCAGCAGCCAAGTAGCCGGGACTAGCGGGAGAGGGCAGTTCTTC.

A word on this clone: Other nucleotide sequences in the sample specify the same CDR3. The chain recombines TRBV5-1 with TRBJ2-1, with D uncertain. Between the trimmed V and J ends, which lost 4 bases and 0 bases, there was a span of 11 bases. This CDR3 has 15 amino acids. CDR1 and CDR2 (germline): SGHRS, YFSETQ. The CDR3 DNA reads TGCGCCAGCAGCCTGACGGGTAGCTCCTACAATGAGCAGTTCTTC. It yields the protein CASSLTGSSYNEQFF.

Of note for this clone: This specimen includes other DNA sequences encoding the same CDR3. The V gene is TRBV6-5, the J gene TRBJ2-2; 7 nucleotides line up with TRBD2. The CDR3 consists of 15 residues. Germline lookup yields CDR1 MNHEY and CDR2 SVGAGI. J gave up 5 bases and V 1 base, and 4 bases lay outside the gene matches. The CDR3 DNA sequence: TGTGCCAGCAGTTACTGGGGGGGGGATACCGGGGAGCTGTTTTTT. Translating it yields CASSYWGGDTGELFF.

The chain combines TRBV29-1 with TRBJ2-3, with 8 bases fitting TRBD1. The J segment lost 2 bases and the V segment lost 4 bases, leaving 11 bases of the junction unmatched. In germline, CDR1 is SQVTM, CDR2 ANQGSEA. The CDR3 spans 16 residues. Here the CDR3 DNA reads TGCAGCGTTGTGCGATGGGGGACAGGTGACACAGATACGCAGTATTTT. Amino acids: CSVVRWGTGDTDTQYF.

This clone came up once. The chain uses TRBV2 and TRBJ1-2; 9 positions agree with TRBD1. The CDR3 is made up of 13 amino acids. Trimming at V came to 6 bases and at J to 7 bases, leaving 6 bases not matched to a gene. Germline CDR1 and CDR2: SNHLY and FYNNEI. CDR3 DNA: TGTGCCAGCAGCGGGACAGGGCGGAGTGGCTACACCTTC. Protein product: CASSGTGRSGYTF.

V and J are TRBV28 and TRBJ1-5, with 7 bases aligning to TRBD1. Trimming took 3 bases from V and 6 from J; bases not matched to a gene: 8. CDR1 is MDHEN, CDR2 SYDVKM, per germline. The CDR3 consists of 15 residues. CDR3 nucleotides: TGTGCCAGCAGTTTTACAGGGGTGGCGGGTCAGCCCCAGCATTTT. Its translation: CASSFTGVAGQPQHF.

V gene TRBV3-1 (or the pseudogene TRBV3-2) combines with J gene TRBJ2-7; weak D call: TRBD2 (6 bases). Germline lookup yields CDR1 LGHDT and CDR2 YNNKEL (reference sequence). The CDR3 covers 16 residues. V lost 4 bases and J lost 4, with 20 bases in between. CDR3 region: CASSRDRAGYRYEQYF. Here the CDR3 DNA reads TGTGCCAGCAGCCGAGACCGGGCGGGGTACAGGTACGAGCAGTACTTC.

J is TRBJ2-7 and V is TRBV3-1 (or the pseudogene TRBV3-2); 10 bases align to TRBD2. The CDR3 runs to 15 residues. Germline-derived CDR1 and CDR2 are LGHDT and YNNKEL (reference sequence). The junction had 7 bases not matched to a gene; V was cut back by 4 bases and J by 4 bases. The CDR3 nucleotides read TGTGCCAGCAGCCCATACAGGACTAGCGGATACGAGCAGTACTTC. This translates into CASSPYRTSGYEQYF.

CDR3 amino acids: CASSVTSSGANVLTF. CDR3 DNA: TGTGCCAGCAGCGTTACTAGCTCCGGGGCCAACGTCCTGACTTTC. The V gene is TRBV9, the J gene TRBJ2-6; D possibly corresponds to TRBD2 (6 bases). Germline V gene sequence: CDR1 SGDLS, CDR2 YYNGEE. This CDR3 has 15 amino acids. V was cut by 2 bases and J by 4 bases, with 10 bases left in between.

The V call is TRBV6-5, the J call TRBJ2-3, with D maybe TRBD1 (5 bases). V was pared by 4 bases and J by 6 bases, with 11 bases between. The CDR3 spans 13 residues. Per the germline V gene, CDR1 is MNHEY and CDR2 is SVGAGI. The CDR3 DNA follows: TGTGCCAGCAGTTCCGACAGAGAGGATACGCAGTATTTT. It yields the protein CASSSDREDTQYF.

The CDR3 DNA sequence: TGTGCCAGCAGCTTGGAACAGGGGCGGGATGAAAAACTGTTTTTT. It encodes CASSLEQGRDEKLFF. This sequence joins TRBV5-8 and TRBJ1-4; 7 bases align to TRBD1. J lost 6 bases, V lost 0 bases, and 5 bases had no gene match. The CDR3 consists of 15 residues. Germline V CDR1 and CDR2: SGHTS, YDEGEE.

This chain connects TRBV28 to TRBJ2-7; D ambiguous. CDR3 size: 12 residues. Germline values: CDR1 MDHEN, CDR2 SYDVKM. The V gene lost 6 bases and the J gene lost 2 bases, with 8 bases spanning the gap. The CDR3 loop reads CASSTVTYEQYF. The DNA for the CDR3 is TGTGCCAGCAGCACTGTGACCTACGAGCAGTACTTC. The entire variable domain, with the rest obtained from reference TRBV28 and TRBJ2-7, is as follows: DVKVTQSSRYLVKRTGEKVFLECVQDMDHENMFWYRQDPGLGLRLIYFSYDVKMKEKGDIPEGYSVSREKKERFSLILESASTNQTSMYLCASSTVTYEQYFGPGTRLTVT.